The source of this TCR beta chain is a study of cytomegalovirus exposure and HLA in healthy donors. Study-wide results and caveats: Some V segments, including TRBV6-2 and TRBV6-3, were excluded as indistinguishable.

Worth noting for this clone: As yet, its antigen is unknown.

The PCR used 60 Vbeta and 13 Jbeta primers. The repertoire was sequenced with immunoSEQ multiplex PCR; TCRdb's copy has only in-frame clones and lacks some. The sample has 150,000 to 200,000 clones, 76% seen once. Trimming left V 0 bases short and J 4 bases short, with 11 bases between. In germline, CDR1 is SGHRS, CDR2 YFSETQ. The CDR3 is 14 residues long. The chain links TRBV5-1 to TRBJ2-7; possibly TRBD1 for D (6 bases). This TCR was sampled from a young man in good health and CMV-seronegative. Material for sequencing was PBMCs. CDR3 nucleotide sequence: TGCGCCAGCAGCTTGGCAGGGGCCGGGTACGAGCAGTACTTC. It encodes CASSLAGAGYEQYF.